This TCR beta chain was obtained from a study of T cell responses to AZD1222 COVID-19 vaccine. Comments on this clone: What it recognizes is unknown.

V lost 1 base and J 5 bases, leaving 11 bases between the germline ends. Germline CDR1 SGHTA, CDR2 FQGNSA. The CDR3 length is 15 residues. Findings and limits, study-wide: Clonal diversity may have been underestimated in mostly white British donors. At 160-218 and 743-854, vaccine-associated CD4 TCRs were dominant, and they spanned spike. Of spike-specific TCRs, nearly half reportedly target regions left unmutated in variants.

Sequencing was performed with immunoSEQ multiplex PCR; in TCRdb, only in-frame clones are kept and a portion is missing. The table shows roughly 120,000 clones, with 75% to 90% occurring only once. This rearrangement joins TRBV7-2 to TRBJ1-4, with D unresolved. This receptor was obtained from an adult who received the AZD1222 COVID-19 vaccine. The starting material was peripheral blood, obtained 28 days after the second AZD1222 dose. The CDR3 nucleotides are TGTGCCAGCAGCTTAGACGGGCAGTTAAATGAAAAACTGTTTTTT. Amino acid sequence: CASSLDGQLNEKLFF.